Sequencing of this T cell receptor beta chain was carried out in a study of tumor and adjacent non-tumor tissue in lung cancer. No cell sorting was done before RNA was extracted from the tissue. Distant lung tissue was collected more than 3 cm away from the tumor edge. Germline V gene lookup returns CDR1 DFQATT and CDR2 SNEGSKA (reference sequence). The length of the CDR3 is 14 residues. Three rounds of nested PCR, following a modified ARM-PCR protocol, produced the TCRbeta library. TCRdb reprocessed the multiplex PCR reads via MiXCR and lists one record per CDR3 protein. The top ten clones hold around 17% of a sample with around 99,000 distinct CDR3 sequences, roughly three fifths of them seen once. On this clonotype itself: This may stem from a read error, because a much larger clone lies one nucleotide away.

The material sequenced was distant non-tumor lung tissue. This TCR came from a man aged 55 to 69 with non-small cell lung cancer. This chain joins TRBV20-1 and TRBJ2-7, with D perhaps TRBD1 (6 bases). The CDR3 DNA reads as TGCGGTGCTGCTCTCCCTGGACAGAACTACGAGCAGTACTTC. It encodes CGAALPGQNYEQYF.